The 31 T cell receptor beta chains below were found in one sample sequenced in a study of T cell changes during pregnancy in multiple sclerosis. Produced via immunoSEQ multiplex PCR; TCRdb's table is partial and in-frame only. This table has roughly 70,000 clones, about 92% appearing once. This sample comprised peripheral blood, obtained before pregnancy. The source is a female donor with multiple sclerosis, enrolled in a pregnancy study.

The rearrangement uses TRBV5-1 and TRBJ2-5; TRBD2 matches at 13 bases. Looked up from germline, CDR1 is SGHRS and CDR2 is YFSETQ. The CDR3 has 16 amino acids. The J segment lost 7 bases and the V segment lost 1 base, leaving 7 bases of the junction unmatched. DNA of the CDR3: TGCGCCAGCAGCTTGTTAGAACTAGCGGGGGGGGCGACCCAGTACTTC. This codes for CASSLLELAGGATQYF.

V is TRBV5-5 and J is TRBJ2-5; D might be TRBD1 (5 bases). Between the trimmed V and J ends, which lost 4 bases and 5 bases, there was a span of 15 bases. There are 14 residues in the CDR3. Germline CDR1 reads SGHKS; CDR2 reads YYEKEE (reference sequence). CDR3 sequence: CASSAAGLWETQYF. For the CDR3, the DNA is TGTGCCAGCAGCGCTGCAGGGTTGTGGGAGACCCAGTACTTC.

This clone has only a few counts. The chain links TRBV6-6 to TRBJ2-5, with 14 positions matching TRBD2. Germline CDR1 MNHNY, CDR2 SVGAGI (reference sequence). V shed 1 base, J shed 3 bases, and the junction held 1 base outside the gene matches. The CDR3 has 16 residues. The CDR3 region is CASSYWGLAGEETQYF. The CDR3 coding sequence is TGTGCCAGCAGTTACTGGGGACTAGCGGGAGAAGAGACCCAGTACTTC.

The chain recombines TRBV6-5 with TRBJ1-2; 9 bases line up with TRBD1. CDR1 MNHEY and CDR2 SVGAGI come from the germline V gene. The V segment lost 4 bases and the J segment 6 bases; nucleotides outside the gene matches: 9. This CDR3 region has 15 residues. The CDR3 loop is CASSSRDRVTHGYTF. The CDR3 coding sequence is TGTGCCAGCAGTTCGAGGGACAGGGTTACGCATGGCTACACCTTC.

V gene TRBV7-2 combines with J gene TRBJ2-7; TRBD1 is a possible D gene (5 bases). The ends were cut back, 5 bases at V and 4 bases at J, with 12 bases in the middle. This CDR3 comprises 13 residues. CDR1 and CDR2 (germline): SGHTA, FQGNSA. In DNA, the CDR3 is TGTGCCAGCAGCGAAGACAGAGCTTACGAGCAGTACTTC. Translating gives CASSEDRAYEQYF.

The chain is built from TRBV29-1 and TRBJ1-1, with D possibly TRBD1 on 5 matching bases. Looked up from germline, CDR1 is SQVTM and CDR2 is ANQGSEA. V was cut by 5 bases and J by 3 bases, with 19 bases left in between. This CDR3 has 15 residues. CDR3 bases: TGCAGCGTTAGCTATGGGGCGGGGGGGGACACTGAAGCTTTCTTT. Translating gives CSVSYGAGGDTEAFF.

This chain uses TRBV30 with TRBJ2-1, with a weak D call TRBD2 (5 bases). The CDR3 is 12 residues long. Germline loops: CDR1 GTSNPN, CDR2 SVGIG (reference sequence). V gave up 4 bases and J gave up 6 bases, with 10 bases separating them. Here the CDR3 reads CAWTISVNEQFF. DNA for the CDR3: TGTGCCTGGACCATTAGCGTCAATGAGCAGTTCTTC.

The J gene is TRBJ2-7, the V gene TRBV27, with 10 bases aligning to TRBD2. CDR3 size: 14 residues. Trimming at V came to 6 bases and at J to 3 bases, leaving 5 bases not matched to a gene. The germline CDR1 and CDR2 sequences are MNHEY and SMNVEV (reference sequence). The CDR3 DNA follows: TGTGCCAGCAGATCAGCGGGAGGGCACTACGAGCAGTACTTC. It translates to CASRSAGGHYEQYF.

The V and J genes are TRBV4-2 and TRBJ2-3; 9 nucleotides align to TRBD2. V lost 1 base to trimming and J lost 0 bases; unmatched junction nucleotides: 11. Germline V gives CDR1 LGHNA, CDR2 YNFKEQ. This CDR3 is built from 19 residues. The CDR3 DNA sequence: TGTGCCAGCAGCCAAGGTGCTAGCGGGGACATCACTAGCACAGATACGCAGTATTTT. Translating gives CASSQGASGDITSTDTQYF.

Here the CDR3 reads CASATGLNGNTIYF. The CDR3 nucleotides read TGTGCCTCCGCCACAGGCCTCAATGGAAACACCATATATTTT. The chain employs TRBV19 and TRBJ1-3, with D maybe TRBD1 (5 bases). Germline V lookup: CDR1 LNHDA, CDR2 SQIVND (reference sequence). The CDR3 contains 14 residues. V was shortened by 11 bases and J by 3 bases, with 17 bases between the two germline ends.

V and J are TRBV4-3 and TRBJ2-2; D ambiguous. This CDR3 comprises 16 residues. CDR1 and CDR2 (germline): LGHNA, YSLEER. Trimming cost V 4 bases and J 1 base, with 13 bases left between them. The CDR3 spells CASSPSVYGNTGELFF. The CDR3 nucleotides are TGCGCCAGCAGCCCCTCCGTGTACGGGAACACCGGGGAGCTGTTTTTT.

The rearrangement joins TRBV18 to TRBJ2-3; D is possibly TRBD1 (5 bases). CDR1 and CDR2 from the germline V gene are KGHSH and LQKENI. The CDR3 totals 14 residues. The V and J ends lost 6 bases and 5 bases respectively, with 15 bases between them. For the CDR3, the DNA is TGTGCCAGCTCCTCCAGGGTAAGAGAAGATACGCAGTATTTT. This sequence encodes CASSSRVREDTQYF.

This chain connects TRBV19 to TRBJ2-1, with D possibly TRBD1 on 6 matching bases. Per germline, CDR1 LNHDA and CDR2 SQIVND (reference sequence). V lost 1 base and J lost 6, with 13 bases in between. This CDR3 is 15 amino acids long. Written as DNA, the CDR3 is TGTGCCAGTAGTATAGTGTACACAGGGTCCAATGAGCAGTTCTTC. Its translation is CASSIVYTGSNEQFF. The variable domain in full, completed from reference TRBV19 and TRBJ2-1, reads DGGITQSPKYLFRKEGQNVTLSCEQNLNHDAMYWYRQDPGQGLRLIYYSQIVNDFQKGDIAEGYSVSREKKESFPLTVTSAQKNPTAFYLCASSIVYTGSNEQFFGPGTRLTVL.

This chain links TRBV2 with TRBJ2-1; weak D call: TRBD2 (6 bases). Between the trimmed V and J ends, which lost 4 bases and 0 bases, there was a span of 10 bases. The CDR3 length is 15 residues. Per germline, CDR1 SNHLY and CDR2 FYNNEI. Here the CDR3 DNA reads TGTGCCAGCAGTGCGCACGGGAGCTCCTACAATGAGCAGTTCTTC. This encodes CASSAHGSSYNEQFF.

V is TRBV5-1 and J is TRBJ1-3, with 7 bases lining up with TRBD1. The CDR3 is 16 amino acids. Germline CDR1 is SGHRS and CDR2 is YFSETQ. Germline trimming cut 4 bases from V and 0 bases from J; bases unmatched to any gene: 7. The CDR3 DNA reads TGCGCCAGCAGCCAGGGGGGCCCCGTCTCTGGAAACACCATATATTTT. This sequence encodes CASSQGGPVSGNTIYF.

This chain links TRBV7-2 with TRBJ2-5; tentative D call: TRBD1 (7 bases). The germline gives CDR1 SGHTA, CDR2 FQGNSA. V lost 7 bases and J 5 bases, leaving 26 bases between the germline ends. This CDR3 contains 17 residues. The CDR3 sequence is CASTNPGFRGAMETQYF. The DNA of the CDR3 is TGTGCCAGCACAAACCCGGGGTTCAGGGGGGCAATGGAGACCCAGTACTTC.

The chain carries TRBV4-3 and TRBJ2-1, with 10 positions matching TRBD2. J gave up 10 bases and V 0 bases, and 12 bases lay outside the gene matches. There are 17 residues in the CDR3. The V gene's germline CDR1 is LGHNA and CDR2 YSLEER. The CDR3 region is CASSQEISSGSGREQFF. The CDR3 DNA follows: TGCGCCAGCAGCCAAGAAATATCTAGCGGGAGCGGCCGGGAGCAGTTCTTC.

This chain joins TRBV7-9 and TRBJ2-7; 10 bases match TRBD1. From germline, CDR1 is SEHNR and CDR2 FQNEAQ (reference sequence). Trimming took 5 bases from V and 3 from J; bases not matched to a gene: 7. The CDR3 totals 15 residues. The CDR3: CASSPSGQGFYEQYF. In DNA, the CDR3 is TGTGCCAGCAGCCCTTCGGGACAGGGGTTCTACGAGCAGTACTTC.

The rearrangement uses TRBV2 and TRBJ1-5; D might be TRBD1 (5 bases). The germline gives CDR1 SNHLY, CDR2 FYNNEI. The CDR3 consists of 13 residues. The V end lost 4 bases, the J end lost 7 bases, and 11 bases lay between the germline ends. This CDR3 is CASSVWGDQPQHF. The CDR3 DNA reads TGTGCCAGCAGTGTATGGGGGGACCAGCCCCAGCATTTT.

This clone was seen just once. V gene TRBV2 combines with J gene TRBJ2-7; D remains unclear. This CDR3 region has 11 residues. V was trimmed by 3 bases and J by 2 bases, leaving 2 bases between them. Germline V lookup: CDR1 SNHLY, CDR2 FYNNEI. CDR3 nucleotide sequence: TGTGCCAGCAGTGACGCCTACGAGCAGTACTTC. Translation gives CASSDAYEQYF.

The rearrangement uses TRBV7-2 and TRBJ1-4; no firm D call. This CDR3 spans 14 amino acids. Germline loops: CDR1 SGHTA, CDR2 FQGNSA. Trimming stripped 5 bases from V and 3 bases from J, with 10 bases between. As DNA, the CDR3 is TGTGCCAGCAGCCTTTCTTCGGCTAATGAAAAACTGTTTTTT. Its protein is CASSLSSANEKLFF.

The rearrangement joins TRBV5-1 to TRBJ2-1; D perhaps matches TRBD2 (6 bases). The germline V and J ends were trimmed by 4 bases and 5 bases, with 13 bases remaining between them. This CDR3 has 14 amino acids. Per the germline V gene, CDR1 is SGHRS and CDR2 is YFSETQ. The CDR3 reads CASSPGLTNNEQFF. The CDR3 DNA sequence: TGCGCCAGCAGCCCCGGACTAACGAACAATGAGCAGTTCTTC.

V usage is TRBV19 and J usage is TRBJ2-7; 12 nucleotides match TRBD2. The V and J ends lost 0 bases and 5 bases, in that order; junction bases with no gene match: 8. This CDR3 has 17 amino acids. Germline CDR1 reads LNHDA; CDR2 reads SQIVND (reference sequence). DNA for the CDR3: TGTGCCAGTAGTATAGAGGCTAGCGGGAGGGCCGTCGACGAGCAGTACTTC. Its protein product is CASSIEASGRAVDEQYF.

Here the CDR3 reads CASRLTSGRAYEQYF. For the CDR3, the DNA is TGTGCCAGCAGGTTAACTAGCGGGAGAGCCTACGAGCAGTACTTC. The chain recombines TRBV6-5 with TRBJ2-7, with TRBD2 matching over 11 bases. Germline V gene lookup returns CDR1 MNHEY and CDR2 SVGAGI. CDR3 length equals 15 residues. Germline trimming cut 6 bases from V and 2 bases from J; bases unmatched to any gene: 6.

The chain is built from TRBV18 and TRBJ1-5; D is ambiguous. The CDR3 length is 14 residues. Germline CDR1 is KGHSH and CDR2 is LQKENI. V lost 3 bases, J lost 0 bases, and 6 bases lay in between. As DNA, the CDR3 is TGTGCCAGCTCACCCCGGGATAGCAATCAGCCCCAGCATTTT. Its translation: CASSPRDSNQPQHF.

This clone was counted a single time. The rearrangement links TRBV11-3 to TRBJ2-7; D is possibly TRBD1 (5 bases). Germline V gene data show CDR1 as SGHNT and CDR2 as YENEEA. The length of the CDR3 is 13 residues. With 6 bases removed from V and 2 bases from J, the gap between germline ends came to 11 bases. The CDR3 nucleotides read TGTGCCAGCAGGACCTCAGGGACCTACGAGCAGTACTTC. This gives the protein CASRTSGTYEQYF.

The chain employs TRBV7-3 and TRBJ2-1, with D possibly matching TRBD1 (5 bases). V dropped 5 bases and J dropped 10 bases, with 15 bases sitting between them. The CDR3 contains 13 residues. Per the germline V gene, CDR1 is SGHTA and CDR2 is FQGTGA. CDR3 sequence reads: CASSLLRVEEQFF. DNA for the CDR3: TGTGCCAGCAGCCTCCTCAGGGTTGAGGAGCAGTTCTTC.

Written as DNA, the CDR3 is TGTGCCAGCAGCCAAGAACAGGGGAGTTGGGAAAAACTGTTTTTT. This codes for CASSQEQGSWEKLFF. This chain uses TRBV4-2 with TRBJ1-4, with 7 positions matching TRBD1. This CDR3 region has 15 residues. V was clipped by 0 bases and J by 8 bases; unmatched bases: 6. Germline V lookup: CDR1 LGHNA, CDR2 YNFKEQ.

In DNA, the CDR3 is TGTGCCAGCAGCTTACGTAGGGCAGGGTGGGGGGAGGACACTGAAGCTTTCTTT. This codes for CASSLRRAGWGEDTEAFF. The rearrangement joins TRBV11-2 to TRBJ1-1; possible D gene TRBD1, 5 bases. V was shortened by 2 bases and J by 3 bases, with 22 bases between the two germline ends. Per germline, CDR1 SGHAT and CDR2 FQNNGV. CDR3 length equals 18 residues.

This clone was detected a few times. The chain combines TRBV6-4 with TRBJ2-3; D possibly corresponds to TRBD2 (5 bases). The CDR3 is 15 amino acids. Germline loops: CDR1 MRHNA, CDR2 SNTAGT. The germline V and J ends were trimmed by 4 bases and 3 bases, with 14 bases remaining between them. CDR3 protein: CASSVGSGATDTQYF. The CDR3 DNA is TGTGCCAGCAGTGTGGGGAGCGGTGCTACAGATACGCAGTATTTT.

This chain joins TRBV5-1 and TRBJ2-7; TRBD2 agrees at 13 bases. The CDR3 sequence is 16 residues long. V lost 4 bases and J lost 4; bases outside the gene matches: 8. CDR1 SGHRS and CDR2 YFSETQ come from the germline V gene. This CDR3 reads CASSPKLAGGQYEQYF. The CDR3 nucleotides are TGCGCCAGCAGCCCCAAACTAGCGGGAGGGCAATACGAGCAGTACTTC.